This TCR beta chain was documented in a study of blood T cell repertoires in COVID-19. Germline V gene data show CDR1 as SNHLY and CDR2 as FYNNEI. The CDR3 totals 14 residues. The trim removed 6 bases at V and 6 bases at J, leaving 5 bases unmatched. In the original processing: Reference gene primer amplification yielded estimated nucleated cell counts. TCRdb's copy holds only in-frame clones and misses some; the assay was immunoSEQ multiplex PCR. V and J calls plus clone size are reproduced from that table; the DNA served to infer D and trimming. Among 270,000 or so clones, around 90% were seen once, and the ten largest hold less than 3.5%. Enrolled through a virtual design, the participants were between roughly 18 and 100 years of age and came from about two dozen US areas. The study assigned cohorts using participant-reported clinical history.

Sequencing used PBMCs or T cells enriched from blood (not recorded which). The V and J genes are TRBV2 and TRBJ1-6, with 7 bases matching TRBD1. This receptor was obtained from a middle-aged man who had been exposed to COVID-19. The CDR3 reads CASRETGINSPLHF. The CDR3 region has the DNA TGTGCCAGCAGGGAGACAGGGATTAATTCACCCCTCCACTTT.